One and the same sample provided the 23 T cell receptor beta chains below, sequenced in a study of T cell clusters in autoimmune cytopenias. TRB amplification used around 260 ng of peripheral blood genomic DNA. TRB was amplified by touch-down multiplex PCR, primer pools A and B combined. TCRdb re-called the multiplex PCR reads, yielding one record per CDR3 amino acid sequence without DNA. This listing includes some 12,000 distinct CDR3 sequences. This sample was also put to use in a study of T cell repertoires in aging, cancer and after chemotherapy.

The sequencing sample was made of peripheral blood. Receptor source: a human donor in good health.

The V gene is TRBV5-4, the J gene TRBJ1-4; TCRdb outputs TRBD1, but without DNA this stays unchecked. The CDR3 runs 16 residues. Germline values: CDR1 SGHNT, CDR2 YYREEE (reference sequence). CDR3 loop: CASSSYPRTGDEKLFF.

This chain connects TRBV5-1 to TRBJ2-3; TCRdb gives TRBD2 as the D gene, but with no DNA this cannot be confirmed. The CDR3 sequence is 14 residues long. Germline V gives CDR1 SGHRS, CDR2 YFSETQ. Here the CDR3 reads CASSLESWRGGPYF. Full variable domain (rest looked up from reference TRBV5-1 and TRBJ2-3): KAGVTQTPRYLIKTRGQQVTLSCSPISGHRSVSWYQQTPGQGLQFLFEYFSETQRNKGNFPGRFSGRQFSNSRSEMNVSTLELGDSALYLCASSLESWRGGPYFGPGTRLTVL.

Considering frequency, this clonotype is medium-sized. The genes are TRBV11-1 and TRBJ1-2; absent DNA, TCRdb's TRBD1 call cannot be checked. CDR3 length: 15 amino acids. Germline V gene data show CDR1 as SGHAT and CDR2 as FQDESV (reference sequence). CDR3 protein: CASSLQGPANYGYTF.

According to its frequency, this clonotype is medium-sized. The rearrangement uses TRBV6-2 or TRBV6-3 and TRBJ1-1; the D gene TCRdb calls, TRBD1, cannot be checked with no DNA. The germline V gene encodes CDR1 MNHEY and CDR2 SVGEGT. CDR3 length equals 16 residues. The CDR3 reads CASSYSSGQTNTEAFF.

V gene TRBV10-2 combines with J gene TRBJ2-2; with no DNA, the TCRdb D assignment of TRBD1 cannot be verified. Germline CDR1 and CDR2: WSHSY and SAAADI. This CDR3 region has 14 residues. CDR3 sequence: CASLRDGNTGELFF.

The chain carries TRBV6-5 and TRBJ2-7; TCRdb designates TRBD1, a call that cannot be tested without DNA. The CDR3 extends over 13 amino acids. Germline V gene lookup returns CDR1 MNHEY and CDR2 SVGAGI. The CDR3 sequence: CASKLTGSYEQYF.

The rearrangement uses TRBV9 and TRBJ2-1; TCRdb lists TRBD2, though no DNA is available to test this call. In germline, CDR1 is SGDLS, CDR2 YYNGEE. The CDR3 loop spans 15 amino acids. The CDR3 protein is CASSVELVGDNEQFF.

The CDR3 is CSARDKTGGWEQYF. The J gene is TRBJ2-7, the V gene TRBV20-1; TCRdb reports TRBD1, a call that lacks DNA to check it against. In germline, CDR1 is DFQATT, CDR2 SNEGSKA (reference sequence). The CDR3 consists of 14 residues.

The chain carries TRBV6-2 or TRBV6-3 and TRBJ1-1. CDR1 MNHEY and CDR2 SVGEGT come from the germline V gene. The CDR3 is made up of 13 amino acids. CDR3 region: CASRRDRVNEAFF.

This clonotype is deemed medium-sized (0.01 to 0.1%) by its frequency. CDR3: CASSPGLSYNEQFF. V is TRBV27 and J is TRBJ2-1; TCRdb lists TRBD2, though no DNA is available to test this call. Germline V lookup: CDR1 MNHEY, CDR2 SMNVEV (reference sequence). This CDR3 contains 14 residues.

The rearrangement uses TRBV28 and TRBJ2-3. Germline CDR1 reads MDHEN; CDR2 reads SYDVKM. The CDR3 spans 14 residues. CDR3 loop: CASSLGGGTDTQYF.

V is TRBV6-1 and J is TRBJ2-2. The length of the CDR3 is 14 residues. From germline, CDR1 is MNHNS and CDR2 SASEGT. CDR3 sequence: CASSGGFFTGELFF.

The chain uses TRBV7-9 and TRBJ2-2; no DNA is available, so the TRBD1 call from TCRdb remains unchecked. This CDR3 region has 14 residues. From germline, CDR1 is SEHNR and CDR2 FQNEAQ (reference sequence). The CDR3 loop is CASSPGQSTGELFF.

CDR3: CASSLGSGGWGTDTQYF. The V and J genes are TRBV7-2 and TRBJ2-3; TCRdb indicates TRBD2, and absent DNA this call remains unverified. Germline CDR1 SGHTA, CDR2 FQGNSA. CDR3 length equals 17 residues.

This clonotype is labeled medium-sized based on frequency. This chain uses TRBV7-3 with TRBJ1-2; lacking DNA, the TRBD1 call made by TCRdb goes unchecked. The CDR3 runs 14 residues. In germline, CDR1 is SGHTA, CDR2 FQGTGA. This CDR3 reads CASSLGVRGDGYTF. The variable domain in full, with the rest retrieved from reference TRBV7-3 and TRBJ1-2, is GAGVSQTPSNKVTEKGKYVELRCDPISGHTALYWYRQSLGQGPEFLIYFQGTGAADDSGLPNDRFFAVRPEGSVSTLKIQRTERGDSAVYLCASSLGVRGDGYTFGSGTRLTVV.

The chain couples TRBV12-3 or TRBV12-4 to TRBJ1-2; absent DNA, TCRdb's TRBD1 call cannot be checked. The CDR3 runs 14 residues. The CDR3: CASTLSGSDYGYTF.

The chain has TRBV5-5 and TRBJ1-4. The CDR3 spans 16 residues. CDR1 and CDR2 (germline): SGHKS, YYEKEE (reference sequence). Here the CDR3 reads CASTLTSGNSNEKLFF.

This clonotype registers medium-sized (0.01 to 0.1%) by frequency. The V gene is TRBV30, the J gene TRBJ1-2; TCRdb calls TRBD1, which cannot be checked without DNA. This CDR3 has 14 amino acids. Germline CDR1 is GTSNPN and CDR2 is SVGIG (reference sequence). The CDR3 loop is CAWSTGQGSFGYTF.

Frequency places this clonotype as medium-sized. CDR3 region: CATSSPGRETGELFF. V usage is TRBV15 and J usage is TRBJ2-2; the D gene TCRdb calls, TRBD1, cannot be checked with no DNA. The CDR3 sequence is 15 residues long. Germline V gives CDR1 LNHNV, CDR2 YYDKDF (reference sequence).

The CDR3 is CASSATGGLQETQYF. The V and J genes are TRBV6-4 and TRBJ2-5; TCRdb returns TRBD1, unconfirmable since there is no DNA. CDR1 is MRHNA, CDR2 SNTAGT, per germline. The CDR3 is 15 residues long.

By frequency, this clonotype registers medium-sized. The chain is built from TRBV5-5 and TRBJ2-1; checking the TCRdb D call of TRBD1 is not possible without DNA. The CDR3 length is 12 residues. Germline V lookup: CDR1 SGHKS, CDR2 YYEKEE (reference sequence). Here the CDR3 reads CASSPRGAGGFF.

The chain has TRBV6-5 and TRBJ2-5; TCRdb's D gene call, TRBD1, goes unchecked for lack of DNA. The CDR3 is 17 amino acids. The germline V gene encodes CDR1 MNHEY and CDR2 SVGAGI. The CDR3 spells CASSYLGGAGFQETQYF.

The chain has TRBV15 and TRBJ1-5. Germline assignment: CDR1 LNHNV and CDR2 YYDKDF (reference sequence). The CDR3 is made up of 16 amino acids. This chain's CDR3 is CATSRDWGRSNQPQHF.